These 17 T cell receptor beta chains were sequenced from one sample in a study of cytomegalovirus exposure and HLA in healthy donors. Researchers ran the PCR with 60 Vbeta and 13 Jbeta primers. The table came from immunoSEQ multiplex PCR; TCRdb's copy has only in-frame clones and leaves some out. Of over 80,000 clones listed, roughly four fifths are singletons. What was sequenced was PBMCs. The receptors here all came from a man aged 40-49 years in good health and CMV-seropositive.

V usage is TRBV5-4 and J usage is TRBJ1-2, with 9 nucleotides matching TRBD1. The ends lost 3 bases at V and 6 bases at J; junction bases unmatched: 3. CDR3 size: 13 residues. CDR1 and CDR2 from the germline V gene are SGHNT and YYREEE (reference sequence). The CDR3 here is CASSSQGANGYTF. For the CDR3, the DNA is TGTGCCAGCAGCTCACAGGGGGCGAATGGCTACACCTTC.

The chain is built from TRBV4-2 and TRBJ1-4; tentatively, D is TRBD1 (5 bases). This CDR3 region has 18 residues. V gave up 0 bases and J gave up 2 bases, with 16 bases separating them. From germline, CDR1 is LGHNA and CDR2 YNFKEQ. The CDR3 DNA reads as TGTGCCAGCAGCCAAGATCGTGGGAGGGGCGACACTAATGAAAAACTGTTTTTT. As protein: CASSQDRGRGDTNEKLFF.

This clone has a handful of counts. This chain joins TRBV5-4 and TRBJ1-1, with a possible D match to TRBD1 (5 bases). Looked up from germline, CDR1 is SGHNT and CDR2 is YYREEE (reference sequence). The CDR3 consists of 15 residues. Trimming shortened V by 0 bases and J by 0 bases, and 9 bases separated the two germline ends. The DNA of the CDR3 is TGTGCCAGCAGCTTGGATCGGGGGGTGAACACTGAAGCTTTCTTT. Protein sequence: CASSLDRGVNTEAFF.

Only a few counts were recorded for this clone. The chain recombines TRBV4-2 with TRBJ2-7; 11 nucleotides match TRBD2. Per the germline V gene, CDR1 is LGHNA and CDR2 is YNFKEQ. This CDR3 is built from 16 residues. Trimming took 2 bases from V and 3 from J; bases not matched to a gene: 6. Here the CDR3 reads CASSQQFGTSGYEQYF. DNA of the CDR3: TGTGCCAGCAGCCAACAATTCGGGACTAGCGGCTACGAGCAGTACTTC.

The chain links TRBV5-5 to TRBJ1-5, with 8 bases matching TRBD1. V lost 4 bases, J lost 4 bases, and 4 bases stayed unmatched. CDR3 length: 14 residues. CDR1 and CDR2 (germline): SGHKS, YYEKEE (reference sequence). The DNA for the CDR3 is TGTGCCAGCAGCCTACAGGGGGGAAATCAGCCCCAGCATTTT. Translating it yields CASSLQGGNQPQHF.

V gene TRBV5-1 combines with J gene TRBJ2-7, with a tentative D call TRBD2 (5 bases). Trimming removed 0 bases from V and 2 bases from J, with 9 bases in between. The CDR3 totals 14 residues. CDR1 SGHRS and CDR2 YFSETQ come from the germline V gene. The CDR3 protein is CASSLAGETYEQYF. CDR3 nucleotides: TGCGCCAGCAGCTTGGCCGGGGAGACCTACGAGCAGTACTTC.

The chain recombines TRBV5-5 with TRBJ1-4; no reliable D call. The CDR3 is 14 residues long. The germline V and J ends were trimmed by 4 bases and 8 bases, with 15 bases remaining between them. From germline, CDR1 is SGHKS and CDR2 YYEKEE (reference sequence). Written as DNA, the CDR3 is TGTGCCAGCAGCCCCGAGCAGGTTAACGAAAAACTGTTTTTT. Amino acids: CASSPEQVNEKLFF.

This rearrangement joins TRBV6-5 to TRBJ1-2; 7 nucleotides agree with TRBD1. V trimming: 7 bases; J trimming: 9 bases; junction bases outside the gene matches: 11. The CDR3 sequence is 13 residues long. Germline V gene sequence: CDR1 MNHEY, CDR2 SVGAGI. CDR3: CASTSRQGISYTF. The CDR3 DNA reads TGTGCCAGCACCAGTAGACAGGGAATTAGCTACACCTTC.

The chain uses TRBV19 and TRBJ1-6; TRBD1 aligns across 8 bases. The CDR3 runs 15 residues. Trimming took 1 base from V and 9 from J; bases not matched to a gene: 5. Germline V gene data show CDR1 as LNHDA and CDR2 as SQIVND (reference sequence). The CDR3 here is CASSIAGTGTSPLHF. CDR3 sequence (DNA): TGTGCCAGTAGTATAGCCGGGACAGGCACTTCACCCCTCCACTTT.

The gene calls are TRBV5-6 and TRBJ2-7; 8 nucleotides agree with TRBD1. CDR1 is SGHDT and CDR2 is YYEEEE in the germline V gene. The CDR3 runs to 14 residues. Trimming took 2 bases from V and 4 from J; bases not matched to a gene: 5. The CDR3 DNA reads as TGTGCCAGCAGCTTAGAACAGGGGGTGTACGAGCAGTACTTC. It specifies CASSLEQGVYEQYF.

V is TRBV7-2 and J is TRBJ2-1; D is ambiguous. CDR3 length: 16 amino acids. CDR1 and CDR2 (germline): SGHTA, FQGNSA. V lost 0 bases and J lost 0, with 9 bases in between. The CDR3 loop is CASSLASSTSYNEQFF. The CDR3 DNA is TGTGCCAGCAGCTTAGCATCGTCTACCTCCTACAATGAGCAGTTCTTC.

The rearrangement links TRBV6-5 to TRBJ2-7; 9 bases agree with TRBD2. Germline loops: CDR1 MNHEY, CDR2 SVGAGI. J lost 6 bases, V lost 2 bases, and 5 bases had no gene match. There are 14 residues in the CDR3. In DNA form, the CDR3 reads TGTGCCAGCAGTTACGTTAGCGGGAGTGGCGAGCAGTACTTC. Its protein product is CASSYVSGSGEQYF.

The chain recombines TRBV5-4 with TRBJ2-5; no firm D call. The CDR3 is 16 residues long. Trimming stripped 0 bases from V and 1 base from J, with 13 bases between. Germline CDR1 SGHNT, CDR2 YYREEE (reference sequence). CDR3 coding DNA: TGTGCCAGCAGCTTGGGGAGCCGACCGGCCCAAGAGACCCAGTACTTC. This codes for CASSLGSRPAQETQYF.

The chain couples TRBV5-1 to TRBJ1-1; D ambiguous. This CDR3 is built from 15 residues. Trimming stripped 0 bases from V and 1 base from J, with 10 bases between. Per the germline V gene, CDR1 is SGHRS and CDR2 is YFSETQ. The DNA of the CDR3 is TGCGCCAGCAGCTTGGGACAAACCCGGAACACTGAAGCTTTCTTT. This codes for CASSLGQTRNTEAFF.

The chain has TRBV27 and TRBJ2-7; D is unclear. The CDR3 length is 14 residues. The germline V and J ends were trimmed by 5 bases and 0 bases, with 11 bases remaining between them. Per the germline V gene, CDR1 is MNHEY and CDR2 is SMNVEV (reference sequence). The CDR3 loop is CASSPLQSSYEQYF. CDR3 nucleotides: TGTGCCAGCAGTCCGCTACAGAGCTCCTACGAGCAGTACTTC.

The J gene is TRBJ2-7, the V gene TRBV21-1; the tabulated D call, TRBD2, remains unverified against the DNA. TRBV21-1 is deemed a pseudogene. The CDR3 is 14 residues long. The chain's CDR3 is CASSTMGTVYEQYF. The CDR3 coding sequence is TGTGCCAGCAGCACCATGGGGACTGTATACGAGCAGTACTTC.

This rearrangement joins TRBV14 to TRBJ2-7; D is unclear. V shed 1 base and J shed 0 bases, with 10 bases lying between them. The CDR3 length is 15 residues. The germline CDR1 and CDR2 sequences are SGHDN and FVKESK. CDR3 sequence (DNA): TGTGCCAGCAGCCAAGGACTCAGAAGCTCCTACGAGCAGTACTTC. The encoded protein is CASSQGLRSSYEQYF.